This T cell receptor (beta chain) was sequenced during a study of T cell repertoires in cytomegalovirus infection. About the research overall: Carrying CMV and the relevant HLA type showed in public TCR beta signatures.

A word on this clonotype: Its antigen is undetermined.

V lost 1 base to trimming and J lost 8 bases; unmatched junction nucleotides: 6. Germline V CDR1 and CDR2: SGHTA, FQGNSA. This CDR3 is built from 15 residues. One entry per CDR3 protein results from TCRdb running MiXCR on the reads. This sample has hundreds of thousands of distinct CDR3 sequences, with more than 40% found just once. Study-level results: CMV-specific TCR beta clonotypes restricted by HLA-C dominated the ex vivo response. CMV carriers with the relevant HLA were identified by cumulative public TCR beta family frequency.

This sequence was found in a human donor in good health (CMV status not recorded). Some clones in this sample may be carry-over from other donors' samples. The chain joins TRBV7-2 to TRBJ2-1; 9 positions agree with TRBD1. The specimen comprised cultured PBMCs, sampled from culture after CMV antigen stimulation. CDR3 DNA: TGTGCCAGCAGCTTAGAGTGGACAGGGGACGATGAGCAGTTCTTC. This gives the protein CASSLEWTGDDEQFF.